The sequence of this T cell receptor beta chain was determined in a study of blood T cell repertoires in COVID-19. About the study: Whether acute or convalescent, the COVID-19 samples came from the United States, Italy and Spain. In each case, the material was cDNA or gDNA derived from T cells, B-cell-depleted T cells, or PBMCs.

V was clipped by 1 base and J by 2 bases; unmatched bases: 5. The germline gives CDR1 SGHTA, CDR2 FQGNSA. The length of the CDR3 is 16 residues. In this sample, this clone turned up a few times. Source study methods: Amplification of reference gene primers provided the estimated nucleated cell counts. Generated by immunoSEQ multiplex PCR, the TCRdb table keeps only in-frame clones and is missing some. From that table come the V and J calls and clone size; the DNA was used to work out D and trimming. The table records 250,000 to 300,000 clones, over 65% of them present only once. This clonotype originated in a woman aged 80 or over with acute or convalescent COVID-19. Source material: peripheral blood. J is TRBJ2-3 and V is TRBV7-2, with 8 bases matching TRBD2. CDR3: CASSLVGTRVTDTQYF. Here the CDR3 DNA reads TGTGCCAGCAGCTTAGTGGGGACTAGGGTCACAGATACGCAGTATTTT.